This is a list of T cell receptor beta chains from one sample in a study of graft-versus-host responses after intestinal transplantation. Here immunoSEQ multiplex PCR was the method, and the copy in TCRdb shows in-frame clones only, minus some. This table has about 64,000 clones, around 90% appearing once. The starting material was bone marrow, obtained less than 750 days after intestinal transplantation. The receptor source for this set is a human patient who received an intestinal transplant, so some T cells may come from the graft donor. Both conserved end residues are part of each CDR3. The D gene is left open where the match is weak. The size entry is marked missing in some rows and otherwise reads once, few, many or a size class.

V gene: TRBV29-1; J gene: TRBJ1-1; clone size: .; D gene: TRBD1; CDR3 protein: CSAGGQLNTEAFF; CDR3 DNA: TGCAGCGCCGGGGGACAGCTGAACACTGAAGCTTTCTTT
V gene: TRBV18; J gene: TRBJ2-7; clone size: .; D gene: TRBD2; CDR3 protein: CASSPPSGGHSYEQYF; CDR3 DNA: TGTGCCAGCTCACCACCGTCGGGGGGTCACTCCTACGAGCAGTACTTC
V gene: TRBV28; J gene: TRBJ2-1; clone size: .; D gene: .; CDR3 protein: CASSPHRSSYNEQFF; CDR3 DNA: TGTGCCAGCAGTCCTCACAGGAGCTCCTACAATGAGCAGTTCTTC
V gene: TRBV5-1; J gene: TRBJ2-1; clone size: .; D gene: TRBD1; CDR3 protein: CASRLDRGSSYNEQFF; CDR3 DNA: TGCGCCAGCAGACTGGACAGGGGGAGCTCCTACAATGAGCAGTTCTTC
V gene: TRBV12-5; J gene: TRBJ2-7; clone size: .; D gene: .; CDR3 protein: CASGLSVRAGEQYF; CDR3 DNA: TGTGCTAGTGGTTTAAGCGTCAGGGCGGGCGAGCAGTACTTC
V gene: TRBV5-6; J gene: TRBJ2-5; clone size: .; D gene: TRBD2; CDR3 protein: CASSWERGQETQYF; CDR3 DNA: TGTGCCAGCAGCTGGGAGCGGGGCCAAGAGACCCAGTACTTC
V gene: TRBV6-5; J gene: TRBJ2-3; clone size: .; D gene: TRBD1; CDR3 protein: CASSPDRGVTDTQYF; CDR3 DNA: TGTGCCAGCAGTCCCGACAGGGGCGTCACAGATACGCAGTATTTT
V gene: TRBV6-5; J gene: TRBJ2-7; clone size: .; D gene: TRBD1; CDR3 protein: CASTPEAGGAYEQYF; CDR3 DNA: TGTGCCAGCACCCCCGAGGCAGGGGGCGCATACGAGCAGTACTTC
V gene: TRBV19; J gene: TRBJ2-1; clone size: .; D gene: .; CDR3 protein: CASSIDLAYNEQFF; CDR3 DNA: TGTGCCAGTAGTATAGATCTGGCTTACAATGAGCAGTTCTTC
V gene: TRBV7-9; J gene: TRBJ2-7; clone size: .; D gene: .; CDR3 protein: CASSLTPRGKSYEQYF; CDR3 DNA: TGTGCCAGCAGCCTAACCCCGAGGGGGAAGTCCTACGAGCAGTACTTC
V gene: TRBV9; J gene: TRBJ2-1; clone size: .; D gene: TRBD2; CDR3 protein: CASSVEGSGAYNEQFF; CDR3 DNA: TGTGCCAGCAGCGTAGAAGGTAGCGGGGCCTACAATGAGCAGTTCTTC
V gene: TRBV7-7; J gene: TRBJ2-1; clone size: .; D gene: .; CDR3 protein: CASSAGVGSYNEQFF; CDR3 DNA: TGTGCCAGCAGCGCAGGTGTGGGGTCCTACAATGAGCAGTTCTTC
V gene: TRBV19; J gene: TRBJ1-2; clone size: .; D gene: TRBD1; CDR3 protein: CASSDSGGVYGYTF; CDR3 DNA: TGTGCCAGTAGCGACTCAGGGGGCGTCTATGGCTACACCTTC
V gene: TRBV4-1; J gene: TRBJ2-7; clone size: .; D gene: .; CDR3 protein: CASVFRSSYEQYF; CDR3 DNA: TGCGCCAGTGTCTTTCGCAGCTCCTACGAGCAGTACTTC
V gene: TRBV6-1; J gene: TRBJ1-4; clone size: .; D gene: .; CDR3 protein: CASSGSLATNEKLFF; CDR3 DNA: TGTGCCAGCAGTGGATCACTCGCAACTAATGAAAAACTGTTTTTT
V gene: TRBV27; J gene: TRBJ2-7; clone size: .; D gene: TRBD1; CDR3 protein: CASSYGQEGNEQYF; CDR3 DNA: TGTGCCAGCAGTTATGGACAGGAAGGCAACGAGCAGTACTTC
V gene: TRBV19; J gene: TRBJ1-5; clone size: .; D gene: TRBD1; CDR3 protein: CASNTPGQGASQPQHF; CDR3 DNA: TGTGCCAGTAACACACCAGGACAGGGGGCGAGTCAGCCCCAGCATTTT
V gene: TRBV6-4; J gene: TRBJ2-1; clone size: .; D gene: TRBD2; CDR3 protein: CASSILAGALSSYNEQFF; CDR3 DNA: TGTGCCAGCAGTATACTAGCGGGGGCTTTAAGCTCCTACAATGAGCAGTTCTTC
V gene: TRBV5-1; J gene: TRBJ1-1; clone size: .; D gene: .; CDR3 protein: CASTDKGFVEAFF; CDR3 DNA: TGCGCCAGCACGGATAAGGGGTTCGTGGAAGCTTTCTTT
V gene: TRBV5-1; J gene: TRBJ2-1; clone size: .; D gene: TRBD2; CDR3 protein: CASSYGGVPENEQFF; CDR3 DNA: TGCGCCAGCAGCTACGGGGGGGTACCAGAGAATGAGCAGTTCTTC
V gene: TRBV29-1; J gene: TRBJ2-1; clone size: .; D gene: TRBD2; CDR3 protein: CSVTASGGAAYNEQFF; CDR3 DNA: TGCAGCGTTACGGCAAGCGGGGGGGCCGCCTACAATGAGCAGTTCTTC
V gene: TRBV11-2; J gene: TRBJ2-3; clone size: .; D gene: TRBD2; CDR3 protein: CASSQLAGGPGDTQYF; CDR3 DNA: TGTGCCAGCAGCCAACTGGCGGGGGGGCCGGGAGATACGCAGTATTTT
V gene: TRBV19; J gene: TRBJ1-5; clone size: .; D gene: .; CDR3 protein: CASTPGLGDQPQHF; CDR3 DNA: TGTGCCAGTACGCCAGGCCTAGGGGATCAGCCCCAGCATTTT
V gene: TRBV28; J gene: TRBJ2-7; clone size: .; D gene: .; CDR3 protein: CASSFKGPLRYEQYF; CDR3 DNA: TGTGCCAGCAGTTTTAAGGGACCACTGCGCTACGAGCAGTACTTC
V gene: TRBV13; J gene: TRBJ1-6; clone size: few; D gene: .; CDR3 protein: CASSQQGPPLHF; CDR3 DNA: TGTGCCAGCAGCCAACAGGGACCACCCCTCCACTTT
V gene: TRBV29-1; J gene: TRBJ1-1; clone size: few; D gene: .; CDR3 protein: CSVELDRGTEAFF; CDR3 DNA: TGCAGCGTTGAACTTGACAGAGGCACTGAAGCTTTCTTT
V gene: TRBV6-5; J gene: TRBJ2-2; clone size: .; D gene: .; CDR3 protein: CASSHGSGNTGELFF; CDR3 DNA: TGTGCCAGCAGTCACGGGTCCGGTAACACCGGGGAGCTGTTTTTT
V gene: TRBV13; J gene: TRBJ1-5; clone size: .; D gene: TRBD1; CDR3 protein: CASSTQGAGQPQHF; CDR3 DNA: TGTGCCAGCAGCACCCAGGGGGCCGGGCAGCCCCAGCATTTT
V gene: TRBV15; J gene: TRBJ1-2; clone size: .; D gene: .; CDR3 protein: CATSRDGNSGGYTF; CDR3 DNA: TGTGCCACCAGCAGAGACGGGAACAGCGGTGGCTACACCTTC
V gene: TRBV4-1; J gene: TRBJ1-5; clone size: .; D gene: .; CDR3 protein: CASSHLVRGGLGQPQHF; CDR3 DNA: TGCGCCAGCAGCCATTTAGTTCGGGGGGGCTTGGGGCAGCCCCAGCATTTT
V gene: TRBV14; J gene: TRBJ2-7; clone size: .; D gene: TRBD2; CDR3 protein: CASSQFGGTYEQYF; CDR3 DNA: TGTGCCAGCAGCCAGTTCGGGGGGACCTACGAGCAGTACTTC
V gene: TRBV29-1; J gene: TRBJ2-4; clone size: .; D gene: .; CDR3 protein: CSVVEFGNIQYF; CDR3 DNA: TGCAGCGTTGTAGAATTTGGAAACATTCAGTACTTC
V gene: TRBV5-1; J gene: TRBJ2-3; clone size: .; D gene: TRBD2; CDR3 protein: CASSSGLAGGPDTQYF; CDR3 DNA: TGCGCCAGCAGCTCAGGACTAGCGGGAGGCCCAGATACGCAGTATTTT
V gene: TRBV4-1; J gene: TRBJ2-1; clone size: .; D gene: .; CDR3 protein: CASSQLREGQQFF; CDR3 DNA: TGCGCCAGCAGCCAGCTAAGGGAAGGGCAGCAGTTCTTC
V gene: TRBV6-5; J gene: TRBJ1-4; clone size: .; D gene: .; CDR3 protein: CASSYGQANEKLFF; CDR3 DNA: TGTGCCAGCAGTTATGGGCAGGCTAATGAAAAACTGTTTTTT
V gene: TRBV28; J gene: TRBJ2-3; clone size: few; D gene: .; CDR3 protein: CASSLVGGDTDTQYF; CDR3 DNA: TGTGCCAGCAGTTTAGTGGGGGGCGACACAGATACGCAGTATTTT
V gene: TRBV9; J gene: TRBJ1-6; clone size: once; D gene: .; CDR3 protein: CASTIGGPNSPLHF; CDR3 DNA: TGTGCCAGCACCATTGGGGGGCCGAATTCACCCCTCCACTTT
V gene: TRBV7-6; J gene: TRBJ2-2; clone size: .; D gene: TRBD2; CDR3 protein: CASSLEPLAGGAGELFF; CDR3 DNA: TGTGCCAGCAGCTTGGAACCACTAGCGGGAGGTGCCGGGGAGCTGTTTTTT
V gene: TRBV7-9; J gene: TRBJ2-7; clone size: .; D gene: TRBD2; CDR3 protein: CASTPSGSYEQYF; CDR3 DNA: TGTGCCAGTACCCCTAGCGGGAGTTACGAGCAGTACTTC
V gene: TRBV27; J gene: TRBJ2-7; clone size: .; D gene: .; CDR3 protein: CASSPGVGYEQYF; CDR3 DNA: TGTGCCAGCAGTCCAGGGGTGGGGTACGAGCAGTACTTC